Sequencing of this T cell receptor beta chain was carried out in a study of blood T cell repertoires in COVID-19. The wider study: From the United States, Italy and Spain came samples of acute and convalescent COVID-19. T cells, B-cell-depleted T cells, or PBMCs provided the cDNA or gDNA that served as material.

Trimming removed 4 bases from V and 0 bases from J, with 15 bases in between. The CDR3 is 16 residues long. CDR1 SEHNR and CDR2 FQNEAQ come from the germline V gene (reference sequence). It was during active infection that Seattle patients were enrolled and then longitudinally followed. Per the authors' pipeline: Amplifying reference gene primers gave estimates of nucleated cell counts. The repertoire was sequenced with immunoSEQ multiplex PCR; TCRdb's copy has only in-frame clones and lacks some. V and J calls and clone size are copied from that table; D and trimming were computed from the DNA. Of fewer than 200,000 clones listed, approximately 90% are singletons. This clone was counted a few times.

The rearrangement joins TRBV7-9 to TRBJ2-5; D uncertain. Sample: peripheral blood. This clonotype was sampled from a woman between 70 and 85 years old with COVID-19, enrolled during active disease. CDR3 amino acids: CASSSGWAVDQETQYF. CDR3 coding DNA: TGTGCCAGCAGCTCCGGTTGGGCCGTTGACCAAGAGACCCAGTACTTC. The complete variable domain, with remaining parts taken from reference TRBV7-9 and TRBJ2-5, reads DTGVSQNPRHKITKRGQNVTFRCDPISEHNRLYWYRQTLGQGPEFLTYFQNEAQLEKSRLLSDRFSAERPKGSFSTLEIQRTEQGDSAMYLCASSSGWAVDQETQYFGPGTRLLVL.